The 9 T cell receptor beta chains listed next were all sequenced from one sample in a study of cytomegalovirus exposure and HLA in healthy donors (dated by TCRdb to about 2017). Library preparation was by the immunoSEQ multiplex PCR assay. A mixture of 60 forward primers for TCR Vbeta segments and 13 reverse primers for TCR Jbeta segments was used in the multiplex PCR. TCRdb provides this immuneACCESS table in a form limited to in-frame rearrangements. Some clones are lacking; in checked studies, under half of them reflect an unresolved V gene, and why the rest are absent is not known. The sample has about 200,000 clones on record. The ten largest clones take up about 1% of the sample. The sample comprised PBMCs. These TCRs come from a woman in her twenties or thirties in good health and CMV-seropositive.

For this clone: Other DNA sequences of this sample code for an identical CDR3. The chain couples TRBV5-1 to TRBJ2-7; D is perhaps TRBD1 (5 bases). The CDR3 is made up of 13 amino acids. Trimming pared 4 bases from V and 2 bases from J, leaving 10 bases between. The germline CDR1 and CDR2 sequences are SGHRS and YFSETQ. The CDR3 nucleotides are TGCGCCAGCAGCGTAGACAGAGCCTACGAGCAGTACTTC. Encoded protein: CASSVDRAYEQYF.

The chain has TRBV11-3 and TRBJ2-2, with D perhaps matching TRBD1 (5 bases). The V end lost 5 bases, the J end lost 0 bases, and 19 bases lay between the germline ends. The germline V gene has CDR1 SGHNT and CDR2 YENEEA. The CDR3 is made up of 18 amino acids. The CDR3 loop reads CASSPDNFRGPNTGELFF. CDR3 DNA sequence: TGTGCCAGCAGCCCTGATAATTTTAGGGGCCCGAACACCGGGGAGCTGTTTTTT. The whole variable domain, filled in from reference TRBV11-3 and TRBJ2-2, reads EAGVVQSPRYKIIEKKQPVAFWCNPISGHNTLYWYLQNLGQGPELLIRYENEEAVDDSQLPKDRFSAERLKGVDSTLKIQPAELGDSAVYLCASSPDNFRGPNTGELFFGEGSRLTVL.

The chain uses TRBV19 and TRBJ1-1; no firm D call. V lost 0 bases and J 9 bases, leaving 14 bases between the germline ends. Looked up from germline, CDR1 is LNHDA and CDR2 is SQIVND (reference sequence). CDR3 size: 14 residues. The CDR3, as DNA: TGTGCCAGTAGTATAGATTTCGAGGGCGCGAAAGCTTTCTTT. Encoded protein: CASSIDFEGAKAFF.

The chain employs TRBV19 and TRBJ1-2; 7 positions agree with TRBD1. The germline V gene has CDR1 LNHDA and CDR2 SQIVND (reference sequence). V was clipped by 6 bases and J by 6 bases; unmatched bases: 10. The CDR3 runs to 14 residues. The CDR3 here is CASSWLRQGHGYTF. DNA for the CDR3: TGTGCCAGTAGCTGGCTGAGACAGGGCCATGGCTACACCTTC.

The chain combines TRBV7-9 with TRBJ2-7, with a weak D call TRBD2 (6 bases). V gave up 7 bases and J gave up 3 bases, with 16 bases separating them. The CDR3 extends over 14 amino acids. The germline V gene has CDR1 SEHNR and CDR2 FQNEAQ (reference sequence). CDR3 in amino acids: CASTPTSRDYEQYF. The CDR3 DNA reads TGTGCCAGCACCCCCACCTCGCGGGACTACGAGCAGTACTTC.

The CDR3 region is CASSSTGGLTGELFF. DNA for the CDR3: TGTGCCAGCAGTTCGACAGGGGGCCTAACCGGGGAGCTGTTTTTT. This chain uses TRBV6-5 with TRBJ2-2; 10 bases map to TRBD1. CDR3 size: 15 residues. The J segment lost 5 bases and the V segment lost 4 bases, leaving 4 bases of the junction unmatched. CDR1 is MNHEY, CDR2 SVGAGI, per germline.

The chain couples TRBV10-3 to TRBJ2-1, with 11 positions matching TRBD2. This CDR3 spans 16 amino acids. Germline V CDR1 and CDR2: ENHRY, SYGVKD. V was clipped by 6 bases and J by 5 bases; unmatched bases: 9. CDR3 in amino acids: CAISVGVAGGHNEQFF. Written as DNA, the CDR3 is TGTGCCATCAGCGTGGGTGTAGCGGGGGGGCACAATGAGCAGTTCTTC.

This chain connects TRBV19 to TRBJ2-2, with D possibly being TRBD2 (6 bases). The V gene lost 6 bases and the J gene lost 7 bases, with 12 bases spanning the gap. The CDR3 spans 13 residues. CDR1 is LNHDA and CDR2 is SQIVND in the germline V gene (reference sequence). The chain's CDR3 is CASSREIDGELFF. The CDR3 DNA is TGTGCCAGTAGCCGGGAGATTGACGGGGAGCTGTTTTTT. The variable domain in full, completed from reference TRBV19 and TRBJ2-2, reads DGGITQSPKYLFRKEGQNVTLSCEQNLNHDAMYWYRQDPGQGLRLIYYSQIVNDFQKGDIAEGYSVSREKKESFPLTVTSAQKNPTAFYLCASSREIDGELFFGEGSRLTVL.

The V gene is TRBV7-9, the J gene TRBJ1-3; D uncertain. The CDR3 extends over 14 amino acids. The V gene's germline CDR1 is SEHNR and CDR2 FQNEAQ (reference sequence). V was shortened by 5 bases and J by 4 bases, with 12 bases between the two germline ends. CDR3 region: CASSPRVGGNTIYF. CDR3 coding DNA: TGTGCCAGCAGCCCCCGGGTAGGAGGAAACACCATATATTTT.